One sample yielded the 2 T cell receptor beta chains listed below, sequenced in a study of blood T cell repertoires in COVID-19. Assay: immunoSEQ multiplex PCR; the TCRdb copy retains only in-frame clones and omits some. The sample lists approximately 70,000 clones; 75% to 95% were seen once. The specimen was peripheral blood. The source of these receptors is a man aged 40-49 years with COVID-19, enrolled during active disease.

The gene calls are TRBV7-6 and TRBJ2-5, with 8 positions matching TRBD1. The V segment lost 5 bases and the J segment 5 bases; nucleotides outside the gene matches: 13. The CDR3 is 16 residues long. Germline V lookup: CDR1 SGHVS, CDR2 FNYEAQ. CDR3: CASSPATPGGRETQYF. In DNA, the CDR3 is TGTGCCAGCAGCCCAGCTACCCCAGGGGGCCGTGAGACCCAGTACTTC.

The chain uses TRBV14 and TRBJ2-7, with 9 nucleotides matching TRBD2. The germline V gene encodes CDR1 SGHDN and CDR2 FVKESK. V gave up 1 base and J gave up 3 bases; unmatched junction bases: 4. The CDR3 contains 15 residues. CDR3: CASSQASGEIYEQYF. The CDR3 DNA sequence: TGTGCCAGCAGCCAAGCTAGCGGGGAGATCTACGAGCAGTACTTC.